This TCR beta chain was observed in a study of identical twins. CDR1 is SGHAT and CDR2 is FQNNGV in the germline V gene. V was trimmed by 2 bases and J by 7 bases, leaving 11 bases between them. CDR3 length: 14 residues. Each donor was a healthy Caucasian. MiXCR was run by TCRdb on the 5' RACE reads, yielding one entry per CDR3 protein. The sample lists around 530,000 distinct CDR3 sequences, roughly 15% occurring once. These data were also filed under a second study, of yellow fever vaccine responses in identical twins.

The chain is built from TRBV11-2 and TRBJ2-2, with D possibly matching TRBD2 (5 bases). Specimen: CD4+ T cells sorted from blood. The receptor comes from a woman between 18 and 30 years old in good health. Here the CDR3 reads CASSLIPGIGELFF. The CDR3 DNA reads TGTGCCAGCAGCTTAATCCCGGGAATCGGGGAGCTGTTTTTT.